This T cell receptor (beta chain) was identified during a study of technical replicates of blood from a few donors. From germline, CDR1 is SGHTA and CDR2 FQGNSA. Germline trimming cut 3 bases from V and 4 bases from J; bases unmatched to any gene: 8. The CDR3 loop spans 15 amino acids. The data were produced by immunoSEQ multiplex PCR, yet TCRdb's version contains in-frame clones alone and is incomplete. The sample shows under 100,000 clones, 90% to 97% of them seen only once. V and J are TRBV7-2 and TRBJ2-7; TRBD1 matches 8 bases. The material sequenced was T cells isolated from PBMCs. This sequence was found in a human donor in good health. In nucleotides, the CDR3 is TGTGCCAGCAGCTTCTCGAGGACAGGGACTTACGAGCAGTACTTC. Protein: CASSFSRTGTYEQYF.